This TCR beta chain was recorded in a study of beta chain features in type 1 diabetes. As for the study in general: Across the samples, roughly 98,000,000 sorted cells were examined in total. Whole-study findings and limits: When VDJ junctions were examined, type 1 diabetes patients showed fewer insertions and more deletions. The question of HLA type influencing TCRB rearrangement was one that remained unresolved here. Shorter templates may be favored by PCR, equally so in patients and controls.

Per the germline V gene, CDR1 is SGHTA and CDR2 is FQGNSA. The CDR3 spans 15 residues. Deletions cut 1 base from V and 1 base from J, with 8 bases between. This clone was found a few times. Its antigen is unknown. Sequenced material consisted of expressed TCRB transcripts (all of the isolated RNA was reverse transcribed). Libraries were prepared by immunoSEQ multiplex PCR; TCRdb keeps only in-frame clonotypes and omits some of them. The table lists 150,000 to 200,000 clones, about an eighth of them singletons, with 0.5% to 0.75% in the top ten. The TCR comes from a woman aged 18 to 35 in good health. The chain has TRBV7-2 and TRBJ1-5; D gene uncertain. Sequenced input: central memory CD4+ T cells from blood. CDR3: CASSLVAGSNQPQHF. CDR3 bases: TGTGCCAGCAGCTTAGTAGCCGGGAGCAATCAGCCCCAGCATTTT. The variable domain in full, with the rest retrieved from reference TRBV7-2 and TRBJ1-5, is GAGVSQSPSNKVTEKGKDVELRCDPISGHTALYWYRQSLGQGLEFLIYFQGNSAPDKSGLPSDRFSAERTGGSVSTLTIQRTQQEDSAVYLCASSLVAGSNQPQHFGDGTRLSIL.